Shown below are 27 T cell receptor beta chains from a single sample sequenced in a study of EBV T-cell therapy then PD-1 blockade in nasopharyngeal carcinoma. As for treatment: AdE1-LMPpoly-expanded autologous EBV-specific T-cell therapy followed by anti-PD-1 nivolumab. Only in-frame clones appear in the TCRdb table, and some are missing; sequencing was by immunoSEQ multiplex PCR. The data hold approximately 25,000 clones, with approximately 87% observed a single time. These receptors' antigens are unknown. Sequences were derived from CD8+ T cells from blood, sampled at approximately day 61 from a patient whose treatment included autologous EBV-specific T cells and nivolumab. These receptor sequences come from a man aged 35 to 55 with nasopharyngeal carcinoma.

The chain recombines TRBV12-3 or TRBV12-4 with TRBJ2-3, with unresolved D. There are 12 residues in the CDR3. The V end lost 3 bases, the J end lost 4 bases, and 5 bases lay between the germline ends. For the CDR3, the DNA is TGTGCCAGCAGTTTTTGGGCAGATACGCAGTATTTT. It translates to CASSFWADTQYF.

The chain joins TRBV6-6 to TRBJ1-2, with TRBD1 as a possible D gene (5 bases). Deletions cut 6 bases from V and 7 bases from J, with 24 bases between. Germline V gene sequence: CDR1 MNHNY, CDR2 SVGAGI (reference sequence). The CDR3 is 16 amino acids. The CDR3 DNA is TGTGCCAGCAGCGTGACAGACGCTTATGGGGGTGGTGGCTACACCTTC. It encodes CASSVTDAYGGGGYTF.

This chain links TRBV5-1 with TRBJ2-1; 7 bases line up with TRBD1. The CDR3 runs to 17 residues. The V segment lost 2 bases and the J segment 0 bases; nucleotides outside the gene matches: 8. Germline V CDR1 and CDR2: SGHRS, YFSETQ. Here the CDR3 DNA reads TGCGCCAGCAGCTTACAGGGGATGGGAGTCTCCTACAATGAGCAGTTCTTC. Protein: CASSLQGMGVSYNEQFF.

The genes are TRBV13 and TRBJ2-7; TRBD1 matches at 11 bases. The germline V gene has CDR1 PRHDT and CDR2 FYEKMQ (reference sequence). The CDR3 has 15 residues. V shed 5 bases and J 5 bases; nucleotides not matched to a gene: 8. CDR3 region: CASSPLGQGEDEQYF. The CDR3 nucleotides are TGTGCCAGCAGCCCCCTGGGACAGGGGGAGGACGAGCAGTACTTC.

The chain uses TRBV4-2 and TRBJ1-2, with TRBD1 identical over 10 bases. The CDR3 length is 17 residues. J lost 3 bases, V lost 4 bases, and 11 bases had no gene match. Germline lookup yields CDR1 LGHNA and CDR2 YNFKEQ. For the CDR3, the DNA is TGTGCCAGCAGCCCCCAAGCGGGGACAGGGGATCACTATGGCTACACCTTC. Translated, it gives CASSPQAGTGDHYGYTF.

This clone was detected a few times. This chain joins TRBV6-5 and TRBJ1-1; D unresolved. V was clipped by 0 bases and J by 3 bases, with 8 bases between them. CDR1 MNHEY and CDR2 SVGAGI come from the germline V gene. The CDR3 is 14 amino acids. The CDR3 reads CASSYSMGYTEAFF. The CDR3 nucleotides are TGTGCCAGCAGTTACTCGATGGGGTACACTGAAGCTTTCTTT.

There are a few counts of this clone. The V gene is TRBV21-1, the J gene TRBJ2-5; the table gives TRBD1 as D, unverified against the DNA. TRBV21-1 is a pseudogene segment. CDR3 length: 16 amino acids. In DNA, the CDR3 is TGTGCCAGCAGCAAAAGAGGGACAGGGCCCCAAGAGACCCAGTACTTC. This translates into CASSKRGTGPQETQYF.

This chain uses TRBV12-3 or TRBV12-4 with TRBJ2-1; 7 bases agree with TRBD2. The CDR3 length is 12 residues. Germline trimming cut 5 bases from V and 13 bases from J; bases unmatched to any gene: 8. The CDR3 sequence is CASSGGGLGQFF. The CDR3, as DNA: TGTGCCAGCAGTGGGGGGGGACTGGGTCAGTTCTTC.

The rearrangement joins TRBV27 to TRBJ2-3; TRBD1 is a possible D gene (5 bases). Germline V gene lookup returns CDR1 MNHEY and CDR2 SMNVEV (reference sequence). This CDR3 comprises 16 residues. Trimming pared 1 base from V and 0 bases from J, leaving 11 bases between. CDR3 sequence (DNA): TGTGCCAGCAGTTTATGGCCAGGGATTAGCACAGATACGCAGTATTTT. Amino acid sequence: CASSLWPGISTDTQYF.

The chain has TRBV6-4 and TRBJ2-3; 7 bases are a match to TRBD1. V shed 4 bases, J shed 1 base, and the junction held 14 bases outside the gene matches. The CDR3 consists of 18 residues. Per germline, CDR1 MRHNA and CDR2 SNTAGT. Here the CDR3 DNA reads TGTGCCAGCAGTGGCTCCCGACAGGGAACGCACGGCACAGATACGCAGTATTTT. Its protein is CASSGSRQGTHGTDTQYF.

The chain is built from TRBV4-3 and TRBJ1-1, with D possibly TRBD1 on 5 matching bases. V was trimmed by 1 base and J by 11 bases, leaving 8 bases between them. The CDR3 has 11 residues. The V gene's germline CDR1 is LGHNA and CDR2 YSLEER. This CDR3 reads CASSQGGRAFF. CDR3 DNA sequence: TGCGCCAGCAGCCAAGGGGGCAGGGCTTTCTTT.

The rearrangement joins TRBV9 to TRBJ2-7; 11 bases align to TRBD2. The V gene's germline CDR1 is SGDLS and CDR2 YYNGEE. The CDR3 has 15 residues. V lost 4 bases to trimming and J lost 3 bases; unmatched junction nucleotides: 6. CDR3 DNA sequence: TGTGCCAGCAGCCCTAGCGGGGGGAGCCTCTACGAGCAGTACTTC. Its translation: CASSPSGGSLYEQYF.

The V call is TRBV5-4, the J call TRBJ1-2, with D possibly TRBD1 on 6 matching bases. From germline, CDR1 is SGHNT and CDR2 YYREEE (reference sequence). V lost 5 bases to trimming and J lost 7 bases, with 18 bases between them. This CDR3 spans 14 amino acids. The CDR3: CASSSLGDMAGYTF. The DNA for the CDR3 is TGTGCCAGCAGTAGCTTGGGGGACATGGCTGGCTACACCTTC.

V and J are TRBV6-5 and TRBJ2-7; 11 nucleotides agree with TRBD1. The ends lost 0 bases at V and 3 bases at J; junction bases unmatched: 4. The CDR3 is made up of 16 amino acids. CDR1 and CDR2 from the germline V gene are MNHEY and SVGAGI. The CDR3 loop is CASSYSAGTGGYEQYF. In DNA, the CDR3 is TGTGCCAGCAGTTACTCGGCCGGGACAGGGGGCTACGAGCAGTACTTC.

This sequence joins TRBV9 and TRBJ1-5, with D perhaps matching TRBD1 (6 bases). Germline V CDR1 and CDR2: SGDLS, YYNGEE. The CDR3 is 15 residues long. V dropped 3 bases and J dropped 0 bases, with 10 bases sitting between them. In DNA, the CDR3 is TGTGCCAGCAGCGGGGGGCAGGGTAGCAATCAGCCCCAGCATTTT. Its translation: CASSGGQGSNQPQHF.

The chain couples TRBV27 to TRBJ1-1, with 9 bases matching TRBD1. Germline V lookup: CDR1 MNHEY, CDR2 SMNVEV (reference sequence). This CDR3 has 16 amino acids. The V and J ends lost 8 bases and 5 bases, in that order; junction bases with no gene match: 15. The CDR3 bases are TGTGCCAGCGGCGTCCGGGACAGGGTGGTTTTTACTGAAGCTTTCTTT. Translation gives CASGVRDRVVFTEAFF.

This clone is termed large (0.1 to 1%). CDR3 sequence: CASSIGHGQHYGYTF. The CDR3 DNA follows: TGTGCCAGTAGTATAGGTCACGGACAGCACTATGGCTACACCTTC. This rearrangement joins TRBV19 to TRBJ1-2, with D maybe TRBD1 (6 bases). The germline CDR1 and CDR2 sequences are LNHDA and SQIVND (reference sequence). V lost 1 base, J lost 3 bases, and 12 bases lay in between. The CDR3 spans 15 residues.

The chain joins TRBV6-1 to TRBJ1-2; D is perhaps TRBD1 (6 bases). Trimming cost V 1 base and J 8 bases, with 14 bases left between them. This CDR3 has 14 residues. The germline V gene encodes CDR1 MNHNS and CDR2 SASEGT. CDR3 sequence reads: CASSEGGGGAGYTF. As DNA, the CDR3 is TGTGCCAGCAGTGAAGGGGGCGGGGGCGCGGGCTACACCTTC.

The gene calls are TRBV15 and TRBJ1-5, with D unclear. In germline, CDR1 is LNHNV, CDR2 YYDKDF (reference sequence). Trimming took off 0 bases at V and 6 bases at J, with 9 bases between the two ends. This CDR3 spans 14 amino acids. The CDR3 DNA follows: TGTGCCACCAGCAGAGATTTGTCCGTTCAGCCCCAGCATTTT. Its protein product is CATSRDLSVQPQHF.

This clone was seen a few times. This rearrangement joins TRBV19 to TRBJ2-2, with 9 bases aligning to TRBD1. Germline V gene sequence: CDR1 LNHDA, CDR2 SQIVND (reference sequence). The CDR3 is made up of 16 amino acids. V shed 4 bases, J shed 5 bases, and the junction held 8 bases outside the gene matches. The CDR3, as DNA: TGTGCCAGTAGTAAACAGGGGGCAAGGGGAACCGGGGAGCTGTTTTTT. Translated, it gives CASSKQGARGTGELFF.

The rearrangement uses TRBV7-9 and TRBJ2-1; 7 bases agree with TRBD2. This CDR3 spans 15 amino acids. Unmatched junction bases numbered 8, after V lost 5 bases and J lost 4 bases. Germline assignment: CDR1 SEHNR and CDR2 FQNEAQ (reference sequence). This CDR3 is CASSPRDYQYNEQFF. The CDR3 DNA reads TGTGCCAGCAGCCCCCGGGACTACCAATACAATGAGCAGTTCTTC.

The CDR3 region has the DNA TGTGCCAGCAGCCGTAGCGGGGGGGCTTACAATGAGCAGTTCTTC. Residues: CASSRSGGAYNEQFF. The rearrangement links TRBV27 to TRBJ2-1; 11 bases map to TRBD2. CDR1 and CDR2 (germline): MNHEY, SMNVEV (reference sequence). This CDR3 region has 15 residues. The V segment lost 6 bases and the J segment 4 bases; nucleotides outside the gene matches: 5.

Regarding this clone: This sample also contains other DNA sequences that code for the same CDR3. The gene calls are TRBV9 and TRBJ2-1, with no clear D. There are 10 residues in the CDR3. V was shortened by 3 bases and J by 10 bases, with 5 bases between the two germline ends. The germline V gene encodes CDR1 SGDLS and CDR2 YYNGEE. CDR3 sequence: CASSGKEQFF. The DNA of the CDR3 is TGTGCCAGCAGCGGGAAGGAGCAGTTCTTC.

This rearrangement joins TRBV29-1 to TRBJ1-2; D ambiguous. Trimming stripped 3 bases from V and 3 bases from J, with 8 bases between. This CDR3 is 12 amino acids long. Germline values: CDR1 SQVTM, CDR2 ANQGSEA. The CDR3 DNA reads TGCAGCGTTGATCCGGAATACTATGGCTACACCTTC. It yields the protein CSVDPEYYGYTF.

Within the sample, this clone is medium-sized. The rearrangement uses TRBV5-8 and TRBJ2-7; TRBD2 might be the D (6 bases). Between the trimmed V and J ends, which lost 4 bases and 7 bases, there was a span of 15 bases. Germline loops: CDR1 SGHTS, CDR2 YDEGEE. The CDR3 is 13 residues long. CDR3 in DNA: TGTGCCAGCAGCCCATGGGCGGCGGGGGAGCAGTACTTC. The encoded protein is CASSPWAAGEQYF.

CDR3 in DNA: TGTGCCAGCAGTTTAAGGGTAGGCGGTCAGCCCCAGCATTTT. Protein sequence: CASSLRVGGQPQHF. The chain employs TRBV28 and TRBJ1-5; D not certain. The length of the CDR3 is 14 residues. Trimming pared 2 bases from V and 6 bases from J, leaving 11 bases between. Germline V gives CDR1 MDHEN, CDR2 SYDVKM.

Points on this clone: One junction end disagrees with the germline gene, perhaps due to a read error. This sequence joins TRBV6-5 and TRBJ2-1; 10 positions agree with TRBD2. Germline lookup yields CDR1 MNHEY and CDR2 SVGAGI. This CDR3 is built from 15 residues. The CDR3 reads CATSPASGGQSEQFF. CDR3 nucleotide sequence: TGTGCCACCAGTCCGGCTAGCGGGGGACAGAGTGAGCAGTTCTTC.